This is a list of T cell receptor beta chains from one sample in a study of graft-versus-host responses after intestinal transplantation. Only in-frame clones appear in the TCRdb table, and some are missing; sequencing was by immunoSEQ multiplex PCR. Found here are under 20,000 clones, about 33% of them singletons; the top ten hold over 3.5%. The sequencing used alloreactive CD4+ T cells from a mixed lymphocyte reaction culture, collected before intestinal transplant. Receptor source: a human patient who received an intestinal transplant. Both conserved end residues are part of each CDR3. Each record gives: clone size, V gene, D gene, J gene, CDR3 DNA, CDR3 protein. D genes are given only for firm matches. Size tells how often a clone was seen (once, few, many) or the class of an expanded clone, and some rows leave it out.

.	TRBV5-1	.	TRBJ2-1	TGCGCCAGCAGCGCCGGGATCTCCTACAATGAGCAGTTCTTC	CASSAGISYNEQFF
medium-sized	TRBV5-4	TRBD1	TRBJ2-5	TGTGCCAGCAGCACGAGACAGGGGCTGCCGGAGACCCAGTACTTC	CASSTRQGLPETQYF
few	TRBV27	TRBD2	TRBJ2-7	TGTGGGGCGGCGTTGGCGGGAGCCTACGAGCAGTACTTC	CGAALAGAYEQYF
.	TRBV14	.	TRBJ2-2	TGTGCCAGCAGCCCAACGATTAACACCGGGGAGCTGTTTTTT	CASSPTINTGELFF
.	TRBV5-4	.	TRBJ2-1	TGTGCCAGCAGCACTGGACAGAGAACCTACAATGAGCAGTTCTTC	CASSTGQRTYNEQFF
few	TRBV19	TRBD1	TRBJ2-7	TGTGCCAGTAGTCGCCAACAGGGGTACTACGAGCAGTACTTC	CASSRQQGYYEQYF
.	TRBV18	.	TRBJ1-4	TGTGCCAGCTCACCTACAGCTGCAACTAATGAAAAACTGTTTTTT	CASSPTAATNEKLFF
.	TRBV5-1	.	TRBJ1-1	TGCGCCAGCAGCTTGGCCCAGTCGGGCAGGGAAGCTTTCTTT	CASSLAQSGREAFF
.	TRBV7-3	.	TRBJ1-1	TGTGCCAGCAGCCATACACGGAAGAGGGACACTGAAGCTTTCTTT	CASSHTRKRDTEAFF
.	TRBV10-2	TRBD2	TRBJ2-3	TGCGCCAGCAGTGAGTCCGGGACTAGAGGGTTGAATACGCAGTATTTT	CASSESGTRGLNTQYF
.	TRBV10-1	TRBD1	TRBJ2-3	TGCGCCAGCACCGACAGGGGGCGAAGCACAGATACGCAGTATTTT	CASTDRGRSTDTQYF
.	TRBV5-1	TRBD1	TRBJ2-6	TGCGCCAGCAGCTTAGGGGGCTCCGGGGCCAACGTCCTGACTTTC	CASSLGGSGANVLTF
few	TRBV5-3	.	TRBJ1-5	TGTGCCAGAAGCTTGGAACCCCAGGGCCTAAGGCAGCCCCAGCATTTT	CARSLEPQGLRQPQHF
.	TRBV20-1	.	TRBJ2-1	TGCAGTGCCGTCCCCTACAATGAGCAGTTCTTC	CSAVPYNEQFF
.	TRBV5-1	.	TRBJ2-5	TGCGCCAGCAGCTTCGGGAGAAAACCGTTACAAGAGACCCAGTACTTC	CASSFGRKPLQETQYF
.	TRBV25-1	.	TRBJ2-4	TGTGCCAGCAGTGAATCCAGGGCCAAAAACATTCAGTACTTC	CASSESRAKNIQYF
.	TRBV4-2	TRBD2	TRBJ2-3	TGTGCCAGCAGCCCCCAAGCGACTAGCGGGGGCACAGATACGCAGTATTTT	CASSPQATSGGTDTQYF
medium-sized	TRBV11-3	TRBD2	TRBJ2-1	TGTGCCAGCAGCATAGGACTAGCGGGTAGCTATGAGCAGTTCTTC	CASSIGLAGSYEQFF
.	TRBV7-9	.	TRBJ2-3	TGTGCCAGCAGCTTACCCGATGAAGGGGGGCAGTATTTT	CASSLPDEGGQYF
few	TRBV5-6	.	TRBJ1-2	TGTGCCAGCAGCTTGCCCACCGGCAGGGGTACTAACTATGGCTACACCTTC	CASSLPTGRGTNYGYTF
few	TRBV7-3	TRBD2	TRBJ2-1	TGTGCCAGCAGTCTAGCGGGAAACAATGAGCAGTTCTTC	CASSLAGNNEQFF
.	TRBV2	.	TRBJ2-7	TGTGCCAGCGCACTCGAGCAGTACTTC	CASALEQYF
once	TRBV2	.	TRBJ1-1	TGTGCCAGCAGTGAAAGGGTTCGAACTGAAGCTTTCTTT	CASSERVRTEAFF
.	TRBV9	.	TRBJ2-4	TGTGCCAGCATTCCCCGAAAGGAGGGAACGGGATCCAAAAACATTCAGTACTTC	CASIPRKEGTGSKNIQYF
.	TRBV6-6	TRBD1	TRBJ1-4	TGTGCCAGCAGTTACTCAGGGACAGGAAATAATGAAAAACTGTTTTTT	CASSYSGTGNNEKLFF
.	TRBV18	.	TRBJ2-7	TGTGCCAGCTCACCAAGCTCCTACGAGCAGTACTTC	CASSPSSYEQYF
few	TRBV2	.	TRBJ1-5	TGTGCCAGCACCCCCCGGGGGAGAGGCGATCAGCCCCAGCATTTT	CASTPRGRGDQPQHF
few	TRBV6-5	TRBD2	TRBJ2-1	TGTGCCAGCTATGGCGGGAGGAGATCCAATGAGCAGTTCTTC	CASYGGRRSNEQFF
.	TRBV19	.	TRBJ2-5	TGTGCCAGTAGTATAGACCCCCTGGCGACCCAGTACTTC	CASSIDPLATQYF
few	TRBV2	.	TRBJ2-6	TGTGCCAGCAGAACCTCCTTAGGACCTGGGGCCAACGTCCTGACTTTC	CASRTSLGPGANVLTF
.	TRBV5-1	TRBD2	TRBJ2-7	TGCGCCAGCAGCTTGGGGCTTGCGGGAGGTAGTAGTCCCGAGCAGTACTTC	CASSLGLAGGSSPEQYF
.	TRBV5-6	.	TRBJ1-3	TGTGCCAGCAGCTTGGGGCTGGACTACTCTGGAAACACCATATATTTT	CASSLGLDYSGNTIYF
few	TRBV11-2	TRBD2	TRBJ2-1	TGTGCCAGCAGCTTAGATTGGGGGGGCTACAATGAGCAGTTCTTC	CASSLDWGGYNEQFF
.	TRBV2	TRBD1	TRBJ1-1	TGTGCCAGTGGACAGGGAGCCATGAACACTGAAGCTTTCTTT	CASGQGAMNTEAFF
.	TRBV5-1	TRBD2	TRBJ2-5	TGCGCCAGCAGCTTGGTGGCGGGGGAAGAGACCCAGTACTTC	CASSLVAGEETQYF
.	TRBV5-4	TRBD1	TRBJ2-1	TGTGCCAGCAGCTTGGGGGCAGGGGGCTCCTACAATGAGCAGTTCTTC	CASSLGAGGSYNEQFF
.	TRBV7-3	.	TRBJ2-6	TGTGCCAGCAGCTTAGGGTGGGCTGGGGCCAACGTCCTGACTTTC	CASSLGWAGANVLTF
.	TRBV6-8	.	TRBJ1-2	TGTGCCAGCAGTTCTCCCTATGGCTACACCTTC	CASSSPYGYTF
.	TRBV5-1	TRBD1	TRBJ2-7	TGCGCCAGCAGCTTGCGCAGGGGGCCTGGCGAGCAGTACTTC	CASSLRRGPGEQYF
once	TRBV6-6	.	TRBJ2-3	TGTGCCAGCAGCGCCTCGACTCCCCGAACAGATACGCAGTATTTT	CASSASTPRTDTQYF
few	TRBV6-5	.	TRBJ1-1	TGTGCCAGCAGATACGTGCAGGTGAGGGGCACTGAAGCTTTCTTT	CASRYVQVRGTEAFF
.	TRBV18	.	TRBJ2-5	TGTGCCAGCTCACCCCCCAGGGACCAAGAGACCCAGTACTTC	CASSPPRDQETQYF
.	TRBV21-1	.	TRBJ1-1	TGTGCCAGCAGCTTTAGAGTAGCTTACACAATTCGCACTGAAGCTTTCTTT	CASSFRVAYTIRTEAFF
few	TRBV14	TRBD1	TRBJ2-7	TGTGCCAGCAGCCAACAGACAGGGAGCTCCTACGAGCAGTACTTC	CASSQQTGSSYEQYF
.	TRBV2	.	TRBJ2-1	TGTGCCAGCAGGTATTACAATGAGCAGTTCTTC	CASRYYNEQFF
medium-sized	TRBV19	.	TRBJ1-2	TGTGCCAGTAGTATTCTATCCGGGACACTTTATGGCTACACCTTC	CASSILSGTLYGYTF
.	TRBV2	.	TRBJ1-1	TGTGCCAGAAGGGGGTGGGGTCGCATGAACACTGAAGCTTTCTTT	CARRGWGRMNTEAFF
few	TRBV29-1	.	TRBJ2-1	TGCAGCGTTGACCCGATCGAGTTTCGGGGGTGGGGCAATGAGCAGTTCTTC	CSVDPIEFRGWGNEQFF
few	TRBV2	.	TRBJ1-2	TGTGCCAGCAGTGAAGACAGGTACTATGGCTACACCTTC	CASSEDRYYGYTF
few	TRBV30	TRBD1	TRBJ1-1	TGTGCCTGGAGTGCCGCAAGGACAGGGACGAACACTGAAGCTTTCTTT	CAWSAARTGTNTEAFF
medium-sized	TRBV19	TRBD2	TRBJ2-3	TGTGCCAGTAGTCCAAGGACTAGCGGGAGTATACATACGCAGTATTTT	CASSPRTSGSIHTQYF
.	TRBV6-1	TRBD1	TRBJ2-7	TGTGCCAGCAGTGGGAGGGACAGGGCATTCTCCTACGAGCAGTACTTC	CASSGRDRAFSYEQYF
.	TRBV2	.	TRBJ1-5	TGTGCCAGCAGGTTAGGACTGATCAATCAGCCCCAGCATTTT	CASRLGLINQPQHF
.	TRBV7-2	TRBD2	TRBJ2-1	TGTGCCAGCAGCTTAGCCCGGACTAGCGGGGGGTACAATGAGCAGTTCTTC	CASSLARTSGGYNEQFF
.	TRBV5-4	TRBD2	TRBJ2-6	TGTGCCAGCAGCCCGGGACTAGCGGGAGGCTCTGGGGCCAACGTCCTGACTTTC	CASSPGLAGGSGANVLTF
.	TRBV5-1	.	TRBJ1-3	TGCGCCAGCAGTGGAGAACAGGCTCTACTCGGAAACACCATATATTTT	CASSGEQALLGNTIYF
few	TRBV5-6	.	TRBJ2-3	TGTGCCAGCAGCTTGGGTGATACGCAGTATTTT	CASSLGDTQYF
few	TRBV9	.	TRBJ2-3	TGTGCCAGCAGCGTCCGTGACTCCCCTACGCAGTATTTT	CASSVRDSPTQYF
few	TRBV7-9	.	TRBJ2-7	TGTGCCAGCAGCTTCACTCAGGGTGGCGAGCAGTACTTC	CASSFTQGGEQYF
.	TRBV5-4	.	TRBJ1-6	TGTGCCAGCAGCTCCACAGGGCTTGGGAATTCACCCCTCCACTTT	CASSSTGLGNSPLHF